This T cell receptor beta chain originates from a study of early T cells in non-severe SARS-CoV-2 infection. Germline V CDR1 and CDR2: SGHRS, YFSETQ. V lost 4 bases and J lost 0, with 13 bases in between. The CDR3 contains 16 residues. This clonotype was picked up many times. Using its own MiXCR run on the 5' RACE reads, TCRdb lists one record per CDR3 protein. The sample holds roughly 110,000 distinct CDR3 sequences, 8.5% to 14% seen once. This chain uses TRBV5-1 with TRBJ1-4; D is unclear. This sequence originates from an adult who was a healthcare worker with PCR-confirmed SARS-CoV-2 infection or an uninfected control (not recorded which). The sample was whole blood. The CDR3 bases are TGCGCCAGCAGCAGGTGGAATGATGCAACTAATGAAAAACTGTTTTTT. It is translated as CASSRWNDATNEKLFF.